The following is a TCR beta chain sequence with its context. This specimen belongs to a study of blood T cell repertoires in COVID-19. As for the study in general: In each case, the material was cDNA or gDNA derived from T cells, B-cell-depleted T cells, or PBMCs.

In the authors' methods: Reference gene primer amplification yielded estimated nucleated cell counts. Here immunoSEQ multiplex PCR was the method, and the copy in TCRdb shows in-frame clones only, minus some. The V and J calls and clone size are taken from that table; D and trimming were inferred from the DNA. The data show 55,000 to 75,000 clones, roughly 82% seen once. Per the germline V gene, CDR1 is LGHNA and CDR2 is YNFKEQ. The junction had 5 bases not matched to a gene; V was cut back by 5 bases and J by 10 bases. This CDR3 is built from 13 residues. The gene calls are TRBV4-2 and TRBJ1-6; 7 bases are a match to TRBD1. The sample consisted of peripheral blood. The TCR originated in a man at least 80 years old with active COVID-19. CDR3 coding DNA: TGTGCCAGCAGCGACAGGGATGGCTCACCCCTCCACTTT. Protein sequence: CASSDRDGSPLHF.